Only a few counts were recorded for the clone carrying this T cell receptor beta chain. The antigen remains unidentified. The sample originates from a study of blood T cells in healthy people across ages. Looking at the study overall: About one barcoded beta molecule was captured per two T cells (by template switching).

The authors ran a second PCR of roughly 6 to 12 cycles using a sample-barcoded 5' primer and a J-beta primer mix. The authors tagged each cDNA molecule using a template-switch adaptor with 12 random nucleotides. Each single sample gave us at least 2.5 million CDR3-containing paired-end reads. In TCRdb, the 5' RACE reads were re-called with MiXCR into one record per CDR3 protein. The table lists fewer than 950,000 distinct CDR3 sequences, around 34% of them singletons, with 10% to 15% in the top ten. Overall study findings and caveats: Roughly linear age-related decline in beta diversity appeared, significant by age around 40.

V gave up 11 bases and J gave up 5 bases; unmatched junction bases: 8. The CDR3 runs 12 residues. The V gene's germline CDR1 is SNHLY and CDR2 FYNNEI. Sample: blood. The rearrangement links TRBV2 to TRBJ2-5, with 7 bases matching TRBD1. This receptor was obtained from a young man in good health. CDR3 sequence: CAGAGGLETQYF. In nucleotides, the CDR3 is TGTGCCGGTGCAGGGGGTTTGGAGACCCAGTACTTC.